This record concerns one T cell receptor beta chain sequence. The antigen is not known. This sample is part of a study of T-cell reconstitution after alpha-beta-depleted transplantation in children. Findings of the study overall: For some patients, TCRbeta diversity was high at day 60 because of recipient T cells and thymic progenitors that survived. Newly made T cells mostly supplied T-cell counts and diversity one year after transplant. About two months after transplant, alpha-beta T cells reportedly came from several hundred expanded graft clones.

CDR1 and CDR2 from the germline V gene are SGHVS and FNYEAQ. V was pared by 4 bases and J by 5 bases, with 9 bases between. CDR3 size: 12 residues. Unique molecular identifiers tagged the TCRbeta library. TCRdb processed the PCR reads anew with MiXCR; each CDR3 protein has one entry. The table includes fewer than 500,000 distinct CDR3 sequences, around two fifths detected once. This chain joins TRBV7-6 and TRBJ2-7; D might be TRBD2 (5 bases). Specimen: PBMCs, collected before TCRalphabeta/CD19-depleted stem cell transplant. The clonotype was recovered from a girl aged 2 to 10 with aplastic anemia, due to receive a stem cell transplant. Here the CDR3 reads CASSSLRDEQYF. CDR3 in DNA: TGTGCCAGCAGCTCCCTGCGGGACGAGCAGTACTTC.